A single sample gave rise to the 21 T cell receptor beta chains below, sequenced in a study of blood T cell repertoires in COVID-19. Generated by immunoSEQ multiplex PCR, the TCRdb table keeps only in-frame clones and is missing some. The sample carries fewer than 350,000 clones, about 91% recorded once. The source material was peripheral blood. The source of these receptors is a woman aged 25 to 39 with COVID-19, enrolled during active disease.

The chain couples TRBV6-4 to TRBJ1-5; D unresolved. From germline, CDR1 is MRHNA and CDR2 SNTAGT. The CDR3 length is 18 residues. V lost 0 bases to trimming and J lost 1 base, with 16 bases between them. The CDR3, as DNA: TGTGCCAGCAGTGACTCGGGCAGCCCTCATAGAAGCAATCAGCCCCAGCATTTT. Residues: CASSDSGSPHRSNQPQHF.

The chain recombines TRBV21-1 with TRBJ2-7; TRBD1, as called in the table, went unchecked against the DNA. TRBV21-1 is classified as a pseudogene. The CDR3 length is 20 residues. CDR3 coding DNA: TGTGCCAGCAGCAAAGAGGGAAGGGCAGAGAGAGCAGGGACACTACACGAGCAGTACTTC. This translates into CASSKEGRAERAGTLHEQYF.

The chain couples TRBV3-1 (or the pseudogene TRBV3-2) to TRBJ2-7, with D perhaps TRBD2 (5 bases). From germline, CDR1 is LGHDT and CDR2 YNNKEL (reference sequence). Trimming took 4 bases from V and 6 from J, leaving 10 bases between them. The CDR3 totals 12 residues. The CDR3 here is CASSPPSGEQYV. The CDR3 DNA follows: TGTGCCAGCAGCCCCCCCAGCGGCGAGCAGTACGTC.

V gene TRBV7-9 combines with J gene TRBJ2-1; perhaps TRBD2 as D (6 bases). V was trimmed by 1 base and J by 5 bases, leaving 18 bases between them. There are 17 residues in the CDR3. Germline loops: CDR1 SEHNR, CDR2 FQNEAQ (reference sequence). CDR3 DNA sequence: TGTGCCAGCAGCTTAGTACTTTTAGGGGCGGGGAACAATGAGCAGTTCTTC. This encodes CASSLVLLGAGNNEQFF.

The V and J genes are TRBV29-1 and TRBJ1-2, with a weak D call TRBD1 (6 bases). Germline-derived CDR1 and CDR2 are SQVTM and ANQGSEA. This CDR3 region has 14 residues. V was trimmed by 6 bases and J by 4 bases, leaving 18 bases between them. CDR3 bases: TGCAGCGTAGAAAATGCTCAGGGGCTCTATGGCTACACCTTC. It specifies CSVENAQGLYGYTF.

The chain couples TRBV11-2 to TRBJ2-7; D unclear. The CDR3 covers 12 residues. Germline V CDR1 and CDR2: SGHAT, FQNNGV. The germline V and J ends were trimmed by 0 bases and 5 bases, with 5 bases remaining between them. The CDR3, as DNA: TGTGCCAGCAGCTTAGACTTAGACGAGCAGTACTTC. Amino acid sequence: CASSLDLDEQYF.

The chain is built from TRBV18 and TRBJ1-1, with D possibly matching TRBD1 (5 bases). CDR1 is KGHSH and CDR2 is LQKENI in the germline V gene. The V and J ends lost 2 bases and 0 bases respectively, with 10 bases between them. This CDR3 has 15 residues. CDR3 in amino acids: CASSPSGRVNTEAFF. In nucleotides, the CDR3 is TGTGCCAGCTCACCATCGGGCAGGGTGAACACTGAAGCTTTCTTT.

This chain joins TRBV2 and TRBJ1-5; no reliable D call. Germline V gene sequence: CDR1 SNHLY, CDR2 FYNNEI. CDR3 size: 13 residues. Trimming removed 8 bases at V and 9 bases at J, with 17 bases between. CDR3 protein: CASRLGGEGPQHF. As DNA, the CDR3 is TGTGCCAGCCGGCTCGGAGGTGAAGGGCCCCAGCATTTT.

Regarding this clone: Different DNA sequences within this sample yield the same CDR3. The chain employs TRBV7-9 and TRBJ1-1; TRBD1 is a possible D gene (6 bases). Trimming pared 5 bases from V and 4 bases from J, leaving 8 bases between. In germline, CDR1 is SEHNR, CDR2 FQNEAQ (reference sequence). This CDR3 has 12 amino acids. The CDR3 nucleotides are TGTGCCAGCAGCCCACAGGGCACTGAAGCTTTCTTT. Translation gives CASSPQGTEAFF.

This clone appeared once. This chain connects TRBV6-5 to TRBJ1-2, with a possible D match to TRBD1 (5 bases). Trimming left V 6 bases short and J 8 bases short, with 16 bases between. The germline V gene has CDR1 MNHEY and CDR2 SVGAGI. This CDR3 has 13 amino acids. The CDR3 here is CASSTPGVGGYTF. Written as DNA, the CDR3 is TGTGCCAGCAGCACCCCGGGGGTGGGCGGCTACACCTTC.

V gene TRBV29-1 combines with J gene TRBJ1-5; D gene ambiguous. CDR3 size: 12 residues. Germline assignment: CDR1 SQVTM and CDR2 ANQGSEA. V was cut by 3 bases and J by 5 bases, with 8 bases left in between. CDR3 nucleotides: TGCAGCGTTGAGAGTGCCGATCAGCCCCAGCATTTT. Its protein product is CSVESADQPQHF.

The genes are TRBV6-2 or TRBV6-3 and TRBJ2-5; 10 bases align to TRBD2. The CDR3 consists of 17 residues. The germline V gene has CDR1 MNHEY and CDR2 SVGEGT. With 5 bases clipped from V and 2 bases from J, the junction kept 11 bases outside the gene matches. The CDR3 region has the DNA TGTGCCAGCAGTAGATTCCCAGCGGGGGGGCGGCAAGAGACCCAGTACTTC. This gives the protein CASSRFPAGGRQETQYF.

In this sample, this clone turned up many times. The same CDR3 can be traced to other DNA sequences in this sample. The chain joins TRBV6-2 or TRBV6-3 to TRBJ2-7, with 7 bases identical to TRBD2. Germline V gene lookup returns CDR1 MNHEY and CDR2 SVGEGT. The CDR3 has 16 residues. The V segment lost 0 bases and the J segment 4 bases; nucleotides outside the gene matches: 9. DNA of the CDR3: TGTGCCAGCAGTTACTCGAACCCGCGGGGGAAATACGAGCAGTACTTC. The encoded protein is CASSYSNPRGKYEQYF.

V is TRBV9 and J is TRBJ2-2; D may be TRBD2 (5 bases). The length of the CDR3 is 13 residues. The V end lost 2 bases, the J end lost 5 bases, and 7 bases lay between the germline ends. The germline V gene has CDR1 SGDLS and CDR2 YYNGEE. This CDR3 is CASSVGETGELFF. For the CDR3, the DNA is TGTGCCAGCAGCGTCGGGGAAACCGGGGAGCTGTTTTTT.

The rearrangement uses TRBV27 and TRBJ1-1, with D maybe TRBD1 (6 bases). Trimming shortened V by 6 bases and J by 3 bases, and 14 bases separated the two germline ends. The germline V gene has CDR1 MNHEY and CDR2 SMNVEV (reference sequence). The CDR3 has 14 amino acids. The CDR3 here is CASRAGTLHTEAFF. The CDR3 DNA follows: TGTGCCAGCAGAGCCGGGACATTGCACACTGAAGCTTTCTTT.

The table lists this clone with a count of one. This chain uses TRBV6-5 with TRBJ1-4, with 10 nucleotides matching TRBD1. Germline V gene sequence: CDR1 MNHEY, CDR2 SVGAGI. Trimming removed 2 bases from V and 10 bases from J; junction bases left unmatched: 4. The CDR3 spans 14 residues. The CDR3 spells CASSYDRGRGKLFF. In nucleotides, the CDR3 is TGTGCCAGCAGTTACGACAGGGGGCGCGGAAAACTGTTTTTT.

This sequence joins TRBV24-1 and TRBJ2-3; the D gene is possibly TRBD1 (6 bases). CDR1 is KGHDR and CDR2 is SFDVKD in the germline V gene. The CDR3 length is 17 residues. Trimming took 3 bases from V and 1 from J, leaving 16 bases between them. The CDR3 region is CATSDPGAHYGTDTQYF. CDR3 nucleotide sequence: TGTGCCACCAGTGATCCAGGGGCGCACTATGGCACAGATACGCAGTATTTT.

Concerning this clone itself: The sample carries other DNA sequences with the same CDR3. CDR3 DNA: TGTGCCAGTAGTGGTGGACAGGGAAACACTGAAGCTTTCTTT. This encodes CASSGGQGNTEAFF. The rearrangement links TRBV19 to TRBJ1-1; 8 nucleotides agree with TRBD1. Germline CDR1 is LNHDA and CDR2 is SQIVND (reference sequence). J lost 2 bases, V lost 5 bases, and 4 bases had no gene match. CDR3 size: 14 residues.

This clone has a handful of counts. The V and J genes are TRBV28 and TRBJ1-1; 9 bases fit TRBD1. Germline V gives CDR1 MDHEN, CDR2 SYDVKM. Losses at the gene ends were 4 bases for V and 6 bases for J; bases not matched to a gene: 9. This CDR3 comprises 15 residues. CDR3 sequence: CASSSHGTGSAEAFF. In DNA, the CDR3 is TGTGCCAGCAGTTCCCACGGGACAGGGTCCGCTGAAGCTTTCTTT.

The CDR3 protein is CASSSSIPGTGNSPLHF. The CDR3 DNA follows: TGTGCCAGCTCGAGTTCAATTCCCGGGACAGGGAATTCACCCCTCCACTTT. The V call is TRBV18, the J call TRBJ1-6, with 9 bases lining up with TRBD1. V lost 6 bases, J lost 7 bases, and 13 bases stayed unmatched. The CDR3 is made up of 17 amino acids. CDR1 KGHSH and CDR2 LQKENI come from the germline V gene.

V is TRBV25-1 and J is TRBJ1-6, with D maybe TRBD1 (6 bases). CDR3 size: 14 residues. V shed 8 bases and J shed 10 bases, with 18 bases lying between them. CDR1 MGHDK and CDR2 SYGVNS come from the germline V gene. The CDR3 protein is CASRKGGLGSPLHF. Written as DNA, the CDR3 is TGTGCCAGCCGGAAGGGGGGGCTAGGATCACCCCTCCACTTT.